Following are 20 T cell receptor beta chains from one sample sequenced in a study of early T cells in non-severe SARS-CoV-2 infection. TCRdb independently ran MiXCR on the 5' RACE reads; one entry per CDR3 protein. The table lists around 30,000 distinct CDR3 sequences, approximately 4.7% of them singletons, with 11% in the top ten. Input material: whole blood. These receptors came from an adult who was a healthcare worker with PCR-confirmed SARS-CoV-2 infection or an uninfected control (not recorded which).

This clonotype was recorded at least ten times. The CDR3 DNA sequence: TGCGCCAGCAGCTTAACCTCCTCGGACAGGCGATACAATGAGCAGTTCTTC. This translates into CASSLTSSDRRYNEQFF. The chain recombines TRBV5-1 with TRBJ2-1, with TRBD1 identical over 7 bases. CDR3 length: 17 amino acids. Trimming took 2 bases from V and 4 from J; bases not matched to a gene: 12. Germline lookup yields CDR1 SGHRS and CDR2 YFSETQ. Full variable domain (rest looked up from reference TRBV5-1 and TRBJ2-1): KAGVTQTPRYLIKTRGQQVTLSCSPISGHRSVSWYQQTPGQGLQFLFEYFSETQRNKGNFPGRFSGRQFSNSRSEMNVSTLELGDSALYLCASSLTSSDRRYNEQFFGPGTRLTVL.

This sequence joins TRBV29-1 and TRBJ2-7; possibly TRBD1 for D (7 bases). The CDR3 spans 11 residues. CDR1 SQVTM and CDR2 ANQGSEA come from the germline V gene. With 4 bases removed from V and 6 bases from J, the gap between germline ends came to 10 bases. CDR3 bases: TGCAGCGTTGGGCGGGACAGCGAGCAGTACTTC. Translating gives CSVGRDSEQYF.

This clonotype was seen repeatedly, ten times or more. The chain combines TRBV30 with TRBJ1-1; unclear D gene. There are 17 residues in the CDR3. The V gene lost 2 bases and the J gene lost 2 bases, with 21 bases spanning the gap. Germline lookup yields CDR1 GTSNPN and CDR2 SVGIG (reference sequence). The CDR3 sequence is CAWSPITSGYENTEAFF. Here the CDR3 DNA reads TGTGCCTGGAGTCCAATTACTTCGGGTTATGAAAACACTGAAGCTTTCTTT.

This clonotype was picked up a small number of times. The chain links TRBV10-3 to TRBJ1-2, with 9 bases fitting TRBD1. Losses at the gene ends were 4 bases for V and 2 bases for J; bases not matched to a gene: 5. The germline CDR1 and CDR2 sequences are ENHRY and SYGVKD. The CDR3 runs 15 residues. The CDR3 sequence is CAISGIGQGNYGYTF. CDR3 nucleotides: TGTGCCATCAGTGGAATCGGACAGGGGAACTATGGCTACACCTTC.

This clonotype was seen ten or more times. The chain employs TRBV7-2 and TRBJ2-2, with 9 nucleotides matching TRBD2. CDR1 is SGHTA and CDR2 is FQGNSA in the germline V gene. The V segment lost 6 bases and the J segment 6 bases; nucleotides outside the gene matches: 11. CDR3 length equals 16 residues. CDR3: CASSPTSGFRPGELFF. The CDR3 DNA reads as TGTGCCAGCAGTCCGACTAGCGGATTTCGTCCCGGGGAGCTGTTTTTT.

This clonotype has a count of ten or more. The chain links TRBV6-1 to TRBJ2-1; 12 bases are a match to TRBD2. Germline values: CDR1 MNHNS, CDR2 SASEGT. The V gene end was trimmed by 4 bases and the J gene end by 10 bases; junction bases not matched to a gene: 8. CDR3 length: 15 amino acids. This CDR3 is CASSATSGSSTEQFF. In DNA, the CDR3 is TGTGCCAGCAGTGCGACTAGCGGGAGTTCTACGGAGCAGTTCTTC.

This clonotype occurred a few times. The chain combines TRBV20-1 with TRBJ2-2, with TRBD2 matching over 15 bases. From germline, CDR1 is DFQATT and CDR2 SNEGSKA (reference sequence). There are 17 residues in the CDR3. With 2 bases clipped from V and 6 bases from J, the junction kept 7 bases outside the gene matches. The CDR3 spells CSARPGLAGGSAGELFF. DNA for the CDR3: TGCAGTGCTAGACCGGGACTAGCGGGGGGAAGCGCCGGGGAGCTGTTTTTT.

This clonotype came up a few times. CDR3 sequence (DNA): TGTGCCTGGAGTGTTAAGGGGGGTACGAACACCGGGGAGCTGTTTTTT. This sequence encodes CAWSVKGGTNTGELFF. The chain carries TRBV30 and TRBJ2-2, with D tentatively TRBD1 or TRBD2 (6 bases each). Germline V gives CDR1 GTSNPN, CDR2 SVGIG (reference sequence). V dropped 0 bases and J dropped 0 bases, with 11 bases sitting between them. The CDR3 runs 16 residues.

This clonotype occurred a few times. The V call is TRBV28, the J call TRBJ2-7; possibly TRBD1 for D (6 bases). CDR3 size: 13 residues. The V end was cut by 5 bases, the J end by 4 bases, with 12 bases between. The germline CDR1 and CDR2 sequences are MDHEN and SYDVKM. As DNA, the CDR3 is TGTGCCAGCAGTCCAACTACAGGGTACGAGCAGTACTTC. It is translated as CASSPTTGYEQYF.

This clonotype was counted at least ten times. The CDR3 spells CSASESGTQNTEAFF. CDR3 nucleotide sequence: TGCAGTGCTTCAGAGTCCGGGACACAGAACACTGAAGCTTTCTTT. The chain recombines TRBV20-1 with TRBJ1-1; maybe TRBD1 (6 bases). Germline CDR1 is DFQATT and CDR2 is SNEGSKA (reference sequence). V lost 5 bases and J 1 base, leaving 17 bases between the germline ends. The CDR3 has 15 amino acids.

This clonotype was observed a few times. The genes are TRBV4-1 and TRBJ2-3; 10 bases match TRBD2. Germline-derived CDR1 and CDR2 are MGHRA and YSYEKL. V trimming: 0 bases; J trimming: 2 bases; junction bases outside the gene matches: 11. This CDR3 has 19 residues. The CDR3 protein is CASSQEFASSGGPTDTQYF. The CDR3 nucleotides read TGCGCCAGCAGCCAAGAATTCGCGAGTAGCGGGGGGCCCACAGATACGCAGTATTTT.

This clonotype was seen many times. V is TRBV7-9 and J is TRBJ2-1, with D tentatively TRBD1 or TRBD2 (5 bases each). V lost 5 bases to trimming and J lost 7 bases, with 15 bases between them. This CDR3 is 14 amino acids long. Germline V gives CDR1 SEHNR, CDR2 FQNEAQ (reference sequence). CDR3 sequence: CASSKERGKNEQFF. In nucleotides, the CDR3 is TGTGCCAGCAGCAAAGAACGGGGCAAGAATGAGCAGTTCTTC.

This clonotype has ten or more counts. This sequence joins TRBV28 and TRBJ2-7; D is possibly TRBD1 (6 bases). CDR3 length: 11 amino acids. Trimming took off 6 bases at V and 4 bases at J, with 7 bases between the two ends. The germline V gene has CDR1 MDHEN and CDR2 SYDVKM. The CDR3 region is CASRGGYEQYF. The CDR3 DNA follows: TGTGCCAGCAGAGGGGGTTACGAGCAGTACTTC.

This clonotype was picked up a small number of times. The CDR3: CASSSRGSSGSPHEQYF. CDR3 DNA: TGTGCCAGCAGTTCCCGAGGATCTAGCGGGAGCCCCCACGAGCAGTACTTC. The chain employs TRBV6-1 and TRBJ2-7, with 10 bases aligning to TRBD2. V shed 5 bases, J shed 5 bases, and the junction held 15 bases outside the gene matches. The CDR3 has 17 amino acids. Per the germline V gene, CDR1 is MNHNS and CDR2 is SASEGT.

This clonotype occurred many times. Here the CDR3 reads CASSPSPQGYNEQFF. As DNA, the CDR3 is TGTGCCAGCAGCCCTAGTCCCCAGGGTTACAATGAGCAGTTCTTC. The V and J genes are TRBV12-3 or TRBV12-4 and TRBJ2-1; D possibly corresponds to TRBD1 (5 bases). This CDR3 contains 15 residues. With 6 bases removed from V and 4 bases from J, the gap between germline ends came to 16 bases.

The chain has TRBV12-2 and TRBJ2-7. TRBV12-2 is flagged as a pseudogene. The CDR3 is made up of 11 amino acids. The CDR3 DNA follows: TGTGCAAGTCGCTTCCCACGGGAGCAGTACTTC. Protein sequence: CASRFPREQYF.

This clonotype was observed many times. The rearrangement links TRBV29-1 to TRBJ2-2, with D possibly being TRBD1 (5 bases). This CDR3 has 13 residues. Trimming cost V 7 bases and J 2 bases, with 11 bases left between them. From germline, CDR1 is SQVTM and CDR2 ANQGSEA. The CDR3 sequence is CSGRDSNTGELFF. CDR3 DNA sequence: TGCAGCGGCAGAGACAGCAACACCGGGGAGCTGTTTTTT.

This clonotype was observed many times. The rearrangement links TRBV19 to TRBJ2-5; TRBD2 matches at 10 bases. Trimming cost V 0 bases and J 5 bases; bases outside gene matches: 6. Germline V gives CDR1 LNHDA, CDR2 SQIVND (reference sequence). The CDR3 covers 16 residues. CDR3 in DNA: TGTGCCAGTAGTATAGACACACTAGCGGGATTCGAGACCCAGTACTTC. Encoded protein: CASSIDTLAGFETQYF.

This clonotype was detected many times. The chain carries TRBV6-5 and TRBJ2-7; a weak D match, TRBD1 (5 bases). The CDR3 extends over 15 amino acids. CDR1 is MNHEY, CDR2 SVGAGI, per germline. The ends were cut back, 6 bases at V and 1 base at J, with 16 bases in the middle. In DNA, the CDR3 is TGTGCCAGCAGACCCCTGGACAAAGGATCCTACGAGCAGTACTTC. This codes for CASRPLDKGSYEQYF.

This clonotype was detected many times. CDR3 bases: TGTGCCAGCAGCCAAGTTGGGTTGAACTATGGCTACACCTTC. Protein product: CASSQVGLNYGYTF. The rearrangement joins TRBV3-1 to TRBJ1-2; no reliable D call. V lost 1 base and J 2 bases, leaving 8 bases between the germline ends. The CDR3 is 14 amino acids. The germline V gene has CDR1 LGHDT and CDR2 YNNKEL (reference sequence).